This TCR beta chain was retrieved from a study of blood T cell repertoires in COVID-19. Study-level background: The analysed material was cDNA or gDNA that came from T cells, B-cell-depleted T cells, or PBMCs.

The V and J ends lost 3 bases and 1 base respectively, with 6 bases between them. Germline CDR1 reads MDHEN; CDR2 reads SYDVKM. The CDR3 consists of 13 residues. Method: immunoSEQ multiplex PCR; TCRdb's copy keeps in-frame clones and lacks some. The top ten hold roughly 4.9% of the sample, which has over 200,000 clones, over 80% seen once. Sequenced material: peripheral blood. The rearrangement joins TRBV28 to TRBJ1-1, with D hard to call. The receptor's source is a human donor in a cohort sampled during active COVID-19. CDR3 sequence reads: CASSFEANTEAFF. CDR3 nucleotides: TGTGCCAGCAGTTTTGAGGCGAACACTGAAGCTTTCTTT.